The 5 T cell receptor beta chains below come from one sample, sequenced in a study of T cells after yellow fever vaccination. TCRdb reprocessed the 5' RACE reads with MiXCR, giving one entry per CDR3 protein. The sample carries over 300,000 distinct CDR3 sequences, 3.6% recorded once. This specimen was PBMCs, taken on the day of the yellow fever booster vaccination. The receptors derive from a young man who received the YFV17D yellow fever vaccine.

V gene TRBV6-2 or TRBV6-3 combines with J gene TRBJ1-2, with D possibly TRBD1 on 5 matching bases. This CDR3 contains 13 residues. Germline loops: CDR1 MNHEY, CDR2 SVGEGT. Trimming stripped 5 bases from V and 8 bases from J, with 15 bases between. CDR3 in amino acids: CASSPGGGSGYTF. The CDR3 DNA follows: TGTGCCAGCAGTCCCGGCGGGGGAAGCGGCTACACCTTC.

The sample holds many counts of this clonotype. CDR3: CASSLVGNSGNTIYF. CDR3 nucleotide sequence: TGCGCCAGCAGCTTGGTGGGAAACTCTGGAAACACCATATATTTT. The chain is built from TRBV5-1 and TRBJ1-3; D call uncertain. CDR1 is SGHRS, CDR2 YFSETQ, per germline. Between the trimmed V and J ends, which lost 0 bases and 0 bases, there was a span of 7 bases. The CDR3 contains 15 residues.

There are many counts of this clonotype. The chain employs TRBV6-5 and TRBJ2-1; tentatively, D is TRBD1 or TRBD2 (6 bases each). Trimming left V 10 bases short and J 3 bases short, with 22 bases between. The CDR3 consists of 16 residues. Germline CDR1 and CDR2: MNHEY and SVGAGI. This chain's CDR3 is CATGAGGHHLYNEQFF. CDR3 nucleotide sequence: TGTGCCACCGGAGCCGGGGGACACCACCTCTACAATGAGCAGTTCTTC.

This clonotype was found many times. This chain joins TRBV12-3 or TRBV12-4 and TRBJ2-1; D possibly uses TRBD1 or TRBD2 (6 bases each). Between the trimmed V and J ends, which lost 2 bases and 6 bases, there was a span of 8 bases. The CDR3 is 13 residues long. Written as DNA, the CDR3 is TGTGCCAGCAGTTTATGGGGGGCCAATGAGCAGTTCTTC. The encoded protein is CASSLWGANEQFF.

This clonotype was counted ten times or more. The rearrangement joins TRBV24-1 to TRBJ2-3, with D hard to call. V lost 3 bases to trimming and J lost 0 bases, with 15 bases between them. The germline gives CDR1 KGHDR, CDR2 SFDVKD. This CDR3 has 17 amino acids. DNA of the CDR3: TGTGCCACCAGTGATCCCTCGACAACTCCGAGCACAGATACGCAGTATTTT. Protein product: CATSDPSTTPSTDTQYF.